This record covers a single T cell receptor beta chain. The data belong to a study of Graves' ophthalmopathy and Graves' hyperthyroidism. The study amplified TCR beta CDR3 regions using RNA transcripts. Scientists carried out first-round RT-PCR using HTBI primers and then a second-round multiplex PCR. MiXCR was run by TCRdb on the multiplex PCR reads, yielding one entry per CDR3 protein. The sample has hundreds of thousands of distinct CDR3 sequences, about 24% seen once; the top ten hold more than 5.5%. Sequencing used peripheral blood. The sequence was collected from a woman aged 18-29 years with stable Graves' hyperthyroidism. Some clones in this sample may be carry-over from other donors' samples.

CDR3 residues: CASSPEQPWETQYF. In DNA, the CDR3 is TGTGCCAGCTCACCAGAACAGCCCTGGGAGACCCAGTACTTC. V is TRBV18 and J is TRBJ2-5; D is ambiguous. The CDR3 spans 14 residues. Germline loops: CDR1 KGHSH, CDR2 LQKENI. V dropped 2 bases and J dropped 5 bases, with 12 bases sitting between them.